Below, 3 T cell receptor beta chains from the same sample are listed, as sequenced in a study of CD4+ T cells in melanoma. Generated by immunoSEQ multiplex PCR, the TCRdb table keeps only in-frame clones and is missing some. The sample shows some 10,000 clones, 55% to 80% of them seen only once. The source material was cells from a culture (not recorded whether cultured in vitro). The receptors here all came from a human donor with melanoma.

The V and J genes are TRBV7-2 and TRBJ2-1; 11 nucleotides match TRBD1. Germline loops: CDR1 SGHTA, CDR2 FQGNSA. The V and J ends lost 5 bases and 9 bases, in that order; junction bases with no gene match: 6. This CDR3 spans 14 amino acids. DNA for the CDR3: TGTGCCAGCAGCCCGGGACAGGGGGTGGCTGAGCAGTTCTTC. Translation gives CASSPGQGVAEQFF.

CDR3 bases: TGTGCCAGCAGCCCAAGGGTCGGAGGGACTACTGAAGCTTTCTTT. Its translation: CASSPRVGGTTEAFF. V gene TRBV9 combines with J gene TRBJ1-1, with D maybe TRBD1 (5 bases). V was cut by 4 bases and J by 5 bases, with 18 bases left in between. Germline V gives CDR1 SGDLS, CDR2 YYNGEE. CDR3 length: 15 amino acids.

This rearrangement joins TRBV18 to TRBJ1-2; D gene ambiguous. This CDR3 spans 14 amino acids. The V gene's germline CDR1 is KGHSH and CDR2 LQKENI. V lost 0 bases to trimming and J lost 3 bases, with 8 bases between them. Here the CDR3 reads CASSPPSSDYGYTF. The CDR3 coding sequence is TGTGCCAGCTCACCACCTTCGTCAGACTATGGCTACACCTTC.